The entry below gives a single T cell receptor beta chain sequence along with its context. Its antigen is as yet unknown. This sample was included in a study of blood T cells in healthy people across ages. Next came a second PCR, run for about 6 to 11 cycles, which used a sample-barcoded 5' primer along with a J-beta primer mix. Using its own MiXCR run on the 5' RACE reads, TCRdb lists one record per CDR3 protein. This table has 1.5 million to 2 million distinct CDR3 sequences, 49% appearing once. Overall study results and limits: Diversity of TCR beta correlated strongly with naive T cell percentage. Per million T cells, TCR beta diversity dropped roughly linearly as age increased.

Total RNA extracted from each sample amounted to at least 6 micrograms. This CDR3 region has 14 residues. Germline CDR1 and CDR2: SGHRS and YFSETQ. The V end lost 6 bases, the J end lost 2 bases, and 14 bases lay between the germline ends. Sequenced sample: blood. The source is a woman between 35 and 50 years old in good health. The rearrangement joins TRBV5-1 to TRBJ2-5; weak D call: TRBD2 (6 bases). The CDR3: CASNMAGTQETQYF. The CDR3 coding sequence is TGCGCCAGCAATATGGCGGGGACGCAAGAGACCCAGTACTTC.